The present TCR beta chain was sequenced within a study of T cells in Graves' hyperthyroidism and ophthalmopathy. There are 15 residues in the CDR3. The ends were cut back, 6 bases at V and 2 bases at J, with 11 bases in the middle. TCR beta CDR3 sequences were amplified from RNA transcripts. Primed by the HTBI set, a first-round RT-PCR was run on the TCR CDR3. TCRdb reanalysed the multiplex PCR reads using MiXCR and keeps one entry per CDR3 protein. This sample has 350,000 or so distinct CDR3 sequences, with around 18% found just once. This clonotype was observed at least ten times. Its antigen remains unknown. Whole-study findings and limits: Ophthalmopathy could be told apart from stable hyperthyroidism with a 13 V-J model.

Sequencing was carried out using blood. The receptor's source is a woman aged 40-49 years with Graves' ophthalmopathy. The chain uses TRBV12-3 or TRBV12-4 and TRBJ2-6, with D perhaps being TRBD1 or TRBD2 (5 bases each). CDR3 coding DNA: TGTGCCAGCAGCATTCAGGGAGCTGGGGCCAACGTCCTGACTTTC. Encoded protein: CASSIQGAGANVLTF.